This TCR beta chain was documented in a study of control samples from healthy donors and cancer patients. Clones were sequenced by immunoSEQ multiplex PCR, and TCRdb holds only the in-frame ones, with some missing. This table has some 150,000 clones, about 90% appearing once. The V and J ends lost 3 bases and 5 bases, in that order; junction bases with no gene match: 7. This CDR3 contains 15 residues. Looked up from germline, CDR1 is SGHRS and CDR2 is YFSETQ. Specimen: blood. This chain links TRBV5-1 with TRBJ2-1; 8 bases align to TRBD2. This TCR came from a man aged 18 to 30 in good health. This CDR3 reads CASSSLAGLDNEQFF. The CDR3 nucleotides are TGCGCCAGCAGCTCCTTAGCGGGGCTCGACAATGAGCAGTTCTTC.